These 12 T cell receptor beta chains were sequenced from one sample in a study of blood T cell repertoires in COVID-19. Profiled with immunoSEQ multiplex PCR; TCRdb holds only in-frame clones, not every one. Of over 150,000 clones in the sample, 89% were seen once. Sample: peripheral blood. The receptor set was obtained from a man younger than 30 who had recovered from COVID-19.

This sequence joins TRBV27 and TRBJ2-7; 9 bases are shared with TRBD1. V shed 1 base and J 5 bases; nucleotides not matched to a gene: 6. Germline values: CDR1 MNHEY, CDR2 SMNVEV (reference sequence). CDR3 size: 15 residues. In DNA, the CDR3 is TGTGCCAGCAGTTTATTTGGGACAGGGACCAACGAGCAGTACTTC. This codes for CASSLFGTGTNEQYF.

V usage is TRBV10-2 and J usage is TRBJ2-1, with 8 bases identical to TRBD2. CDR1 WSHSY and CDR2 SAAADI come from the germline V gene. This CDR3 is 17 amino acids long. V was pared by 3 bases and J by 4 bases, with 11 bases of the junction left unmatched. CDR3: CASSEAVQREYYNEQFF. CDR3 DNA sequence: TGCGCCAGCAGTGAAGCAGTACAGCGGGAGTATTACAATGAGCAGTTCTTC.

The V and J genes are TRBV9 and TRBJ2-7; D unclear. V shed 4 bases and J shed 4 bases, with 18 bases lying between them. The CDR3 totals 15 residues. Germline-derived CDR1 and CDR2 are SGDLS and YYNGEE. CDR3 in DNA: TGTGCCAGCAGCATGGGCTCAGGCGCCCCTTACGAGCAGTACTTC. It is translated as CASSMGSGAPYEQYF.

The V call is TRBV6-2 or TRBV6-3, the J call TRBJ1-2; D perhaps matches TRBD1 (5 bases). The CDR3 runs 13 residues. V gave up 4 bases and J gave up 4 bases, with 10 bases separating them. Germline V CDR1 and CDR2: MNHEY, SVGEGT. CDR3: CASSFRESYGYTF. CDR3 DNA sequence: TGTGCCAGCAGTTTCAGGGAATCCTATGGCTACACCTTC.

V and J are TRBV4-2 and TRBJ1-1; 7 nucleotides line up with TRBD1. J gave up 2 bases and V 3 bases, and 6 bases lay outside the gene matches. The CDR3 runs 15 residues. Germline lookup yields CDR1 LGHNA and CDR2 YNFKEQ. The CDR3 spells CASSHPRTGNTEAFF. CDR3 coding DNA: TGTGCCAGCAGCCACCCTAGGACAGGAAACACTGAAGCTTTCTTT.

This rearrangement joins TRBV4-1 to TRBJ1-3, with 7 bases fitting TRBD1. The V gene end was trimmed by 5 bases and the J gene end by 0 bases; junction bases not matched to a gene: 4. From germline, CDR1 is MGHRA and CDR2 YSYEKL. This CDR3 comprises 15 residues. CDR3 DNA sequence: TGCGCCAGCAGCGACCGACAGGGCTCTGGAAACACCATATATTTT. Encoded protein: CASSDRQGSGNTIYF.

The chain has TRBV2 and TRBJ1-1, with 12 positions matching TRBD1. The CDR3 covers 16 residues. Trimming cost V 10 bases and J 3 bases; bases outside gene matches: 12. Per the germline V gene, CDR1 is SNHLY and CDR2 is FYNNEI. The CDR3 sequence: CAIPSPGQGAYTEAFF. CDR3 nucleotide sequence: TGTGCCATCCCATCGCCGGGACAGGGGGCCTACACTGAAGCTTTCTTT.

V gene TRBV19 combines with J gene TRBJ1-6; TRBD1 matches 7 bases. This CDR3 is 15 amino acids long. Germline V lookup: CDR1 LNHDA, CDR2 SQIVND (reference sequence). The V gene end was trimmed by 5 bases and the J gene end by 6 bases; junction bases not matched to a gene: 7. The CDR3: CASSEGGAINSPLHF. The CDR3 DNA is TGTGCCAGTAGTGAAGGGGGCGCCATTAATTCACCCCTCCACTTT.

The gene calls are TRBV3-1 (or the pseudogene TRBV3-2) and TRBJ1-3; TRBD1 matches 7 bases. The trim removed 3 bases at V and 0 bases at J, leaving 17 bases unmatched. Germline V gene sequence: CDR1 LGHDT, CDR2 YNNKEL (reference sequence). The CDR3 has 20 residues. CDR3 sequence (DNA): TGTGCCAGCAGCCAGGTCAAGGCCGGGACAGTGAATTACTCTGGAAACACCATATATTTT. Translated, it gives CASSQVKAGTVNYSGNTIYF.

The CDR3 bases are TGTGCCAGCAGCACAGGGGTCAGTTCACCCCTCCACTTT. This codes for CASSTGVSSPLHF. This chain uses TRBV12-3 or TRBV12-4 with TRBJ1-6; 7 bases are shared with TRBD1. The trim removed 6 bases at V and 9 bases at J, leaving 5 bases unmatched. The CDR3 runs 13 residues.

This clone was observed a single time. The chain links TRBV3-1 (or the pseudogene TRBV3-2) to TRBJ1-4, with 9 positions matching TRBD1. This CDR3 contains 14 residues. The J segment lost 4 bases and the V segment lost 6 bases, leaving 3 bases of the junction unmatched. Germline CDR1 and CDR2: LGHDT and YNNKEL (reference sequence). CDR3 residues: CASRRTGVNEKLFF. The CDR3 bases are TGTGCCAGCAGACGGACAGGGGTTAATGAAAAACTGTTTTTT.

J is TRBJ1-4 and V is TRBV11-2; TRBD1 matches 8 bases. This CDR3 is built from 15 residues. Germline values: CDR1 SGHAT, CDR2 FQNNGV. Losses at the gene ends were 6 bases for V and 5 bases for J; bases not matched to a gene: 8. The DNA of the CDR3 is TGTGCCAGCAGGCGAACGACAGGGGCCAATGAAAAACTGTTTTTT. Its protein is CASRRTTGANEKLFF.